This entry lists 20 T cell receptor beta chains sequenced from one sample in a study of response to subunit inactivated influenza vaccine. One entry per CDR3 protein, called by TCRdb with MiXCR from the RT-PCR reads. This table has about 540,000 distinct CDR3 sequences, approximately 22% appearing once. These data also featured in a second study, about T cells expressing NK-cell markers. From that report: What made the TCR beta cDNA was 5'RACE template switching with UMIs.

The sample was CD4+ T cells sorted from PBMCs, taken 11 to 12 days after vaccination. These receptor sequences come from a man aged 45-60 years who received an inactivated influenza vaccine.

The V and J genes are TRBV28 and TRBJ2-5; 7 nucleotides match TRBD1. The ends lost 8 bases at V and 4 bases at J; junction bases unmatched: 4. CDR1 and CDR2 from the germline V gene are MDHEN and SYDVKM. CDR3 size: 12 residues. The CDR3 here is CASFRGSETQYF. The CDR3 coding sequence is TGTGCCAGCTTCAGGGGGTCAGAGACCCAGTACTTC.

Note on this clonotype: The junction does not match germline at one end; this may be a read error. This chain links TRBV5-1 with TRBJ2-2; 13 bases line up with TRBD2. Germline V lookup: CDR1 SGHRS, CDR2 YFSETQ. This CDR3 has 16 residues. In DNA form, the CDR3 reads TGCGCCAGCAGCGGAGGGACTAGCGGGAACATCGGGGAGCTGTTTTTT. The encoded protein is CASSGGTSGNIGELFF.

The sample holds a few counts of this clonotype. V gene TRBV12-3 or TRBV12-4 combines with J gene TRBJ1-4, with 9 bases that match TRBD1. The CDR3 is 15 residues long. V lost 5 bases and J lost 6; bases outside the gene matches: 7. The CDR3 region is CASSLTGTGYEKLFF. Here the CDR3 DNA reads TGTGCCAGCAGTCTAACCGGGACAGGGTATGAAAAACTGTTTTTT.

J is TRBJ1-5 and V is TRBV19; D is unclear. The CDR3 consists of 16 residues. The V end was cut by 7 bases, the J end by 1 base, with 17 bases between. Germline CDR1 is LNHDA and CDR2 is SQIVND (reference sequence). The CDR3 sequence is CASTPTWAVSNQPQHF. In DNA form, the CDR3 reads TGTGCCAGTACCCCGACCTGGGCAGTGAGCAATCAGCCCCAGCATTTT. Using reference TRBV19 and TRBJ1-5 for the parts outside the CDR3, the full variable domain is DGGITQSPKYLFRKEGQNVTLSCEQNLNHDAMYWYRQDPGQGLRLIYYSQIVNDFQKGDIAEGYSVSREKKESFPLTVTSAQKNPTAFYLCASTPTWAVSNQPQHFGDGTRLSIL.

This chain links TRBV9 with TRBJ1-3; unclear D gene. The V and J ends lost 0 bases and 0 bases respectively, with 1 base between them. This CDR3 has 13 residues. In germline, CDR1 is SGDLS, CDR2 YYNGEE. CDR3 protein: CASSVDSGNTIYF. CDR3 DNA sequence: TGTGCCAGCAGCGTAGACTCTGGAAACACCATATATTTT.

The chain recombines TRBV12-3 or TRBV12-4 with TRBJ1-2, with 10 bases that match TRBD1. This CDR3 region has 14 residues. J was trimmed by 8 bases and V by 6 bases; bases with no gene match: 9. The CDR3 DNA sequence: TGTGCCAGCAGCTACTCGGGACAGGGGAGGGGCTACACCTTC. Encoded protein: CASSYSGQGRGYTF.

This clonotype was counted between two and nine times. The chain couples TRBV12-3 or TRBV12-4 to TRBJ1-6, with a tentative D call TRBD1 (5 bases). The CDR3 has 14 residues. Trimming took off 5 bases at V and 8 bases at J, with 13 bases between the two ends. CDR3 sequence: CASSRTIRDSPLHF. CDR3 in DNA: TGTGCCAGCAGTAGAACTATCAGGGATTCACCCCTCCACTTT.

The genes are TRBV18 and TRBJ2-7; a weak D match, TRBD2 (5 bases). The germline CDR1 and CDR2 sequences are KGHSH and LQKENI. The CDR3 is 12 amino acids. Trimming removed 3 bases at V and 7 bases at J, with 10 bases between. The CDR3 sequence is CASSPEGREQYF. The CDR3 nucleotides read TGTGCCAGCTCACCTGAGGGCCGTGAGCAGTACTTC. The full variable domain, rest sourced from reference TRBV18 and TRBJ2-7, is NAGVMQNPRHLVRRRGQEARLRCSPMKGHSHVYWYRQLPEEGLKFMVYLQKENIIDESGMPKERFSAEFPKEGPSILRIQQVVRGDSAAYFCASSPEGREQYFGPGTRLTVT.

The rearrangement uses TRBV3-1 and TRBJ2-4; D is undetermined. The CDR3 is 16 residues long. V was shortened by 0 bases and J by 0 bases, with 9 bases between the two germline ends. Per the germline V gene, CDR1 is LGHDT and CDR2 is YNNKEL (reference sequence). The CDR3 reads CASSQDRNIAKNIQYF. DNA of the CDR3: TGTGCCAGCAGCCAAGATAGGAATATAGCCAAAAACATTCAGTACTTC.

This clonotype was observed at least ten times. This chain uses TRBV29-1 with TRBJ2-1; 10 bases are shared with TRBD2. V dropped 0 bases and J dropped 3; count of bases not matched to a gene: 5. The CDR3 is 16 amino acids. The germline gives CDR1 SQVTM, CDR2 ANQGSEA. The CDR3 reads CSVEDRTSGNYNEQFF. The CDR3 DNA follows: TGCAGCGTTGAAGATCGAACTAGCGGGAACTACAATGAGCAGTTCTTC.

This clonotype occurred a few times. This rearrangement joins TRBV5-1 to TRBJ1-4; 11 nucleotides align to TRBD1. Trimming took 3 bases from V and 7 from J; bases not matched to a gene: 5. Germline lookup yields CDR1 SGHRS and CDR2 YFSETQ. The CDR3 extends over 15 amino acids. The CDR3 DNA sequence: TGCGCCAGCAGCTCGACCGGGACAGGGGGTGAAAAACTGTTTTTT. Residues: CASSSTGTGGEKLFF.

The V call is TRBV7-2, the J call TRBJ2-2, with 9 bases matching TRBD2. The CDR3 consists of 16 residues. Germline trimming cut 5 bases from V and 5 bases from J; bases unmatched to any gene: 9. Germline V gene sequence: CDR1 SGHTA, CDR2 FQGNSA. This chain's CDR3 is CASSPWVAGVTGELFF. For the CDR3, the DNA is TGTGCCAGCAGCCCCTGGGTAGCGGGGGTTACCGGGGAGCTGTTTTTT.

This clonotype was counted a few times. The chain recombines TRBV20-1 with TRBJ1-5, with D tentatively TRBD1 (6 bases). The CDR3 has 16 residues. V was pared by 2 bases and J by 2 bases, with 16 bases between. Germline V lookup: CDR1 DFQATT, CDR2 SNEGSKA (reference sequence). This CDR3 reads CSARPTGGIGNQPQHF. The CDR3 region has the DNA TGCAGTGCTAGACCGACAGGTGGCATAGGCAATCAGCCCCAGCATTTT.

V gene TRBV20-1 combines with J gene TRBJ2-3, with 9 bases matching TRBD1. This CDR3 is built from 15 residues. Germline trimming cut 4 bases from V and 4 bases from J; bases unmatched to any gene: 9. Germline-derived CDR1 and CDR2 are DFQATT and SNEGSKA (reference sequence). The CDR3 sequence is CSAINRGTGPDTQYF. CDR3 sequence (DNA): TGCAGTGCTATAAACCGGGGGACAGGGCCAGATACGCAGTATTTT.

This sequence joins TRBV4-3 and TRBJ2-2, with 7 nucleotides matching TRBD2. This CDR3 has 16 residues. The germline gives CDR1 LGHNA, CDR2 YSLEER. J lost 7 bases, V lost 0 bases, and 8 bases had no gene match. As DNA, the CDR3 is TGCGCCAGCAGCCAAGATTGGGGACTACCTGGCGGGGAGCTGTTTTTT. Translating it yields CASSQDWGLPGGELFF.

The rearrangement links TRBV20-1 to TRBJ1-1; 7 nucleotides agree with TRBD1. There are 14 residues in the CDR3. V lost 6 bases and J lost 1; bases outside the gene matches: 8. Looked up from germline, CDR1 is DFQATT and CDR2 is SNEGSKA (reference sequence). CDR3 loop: CSARQQGRNTEAFF. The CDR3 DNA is TGCAGTGCCAGACAACAGGGGAGGAACACTGAAGCTTTCTTT.

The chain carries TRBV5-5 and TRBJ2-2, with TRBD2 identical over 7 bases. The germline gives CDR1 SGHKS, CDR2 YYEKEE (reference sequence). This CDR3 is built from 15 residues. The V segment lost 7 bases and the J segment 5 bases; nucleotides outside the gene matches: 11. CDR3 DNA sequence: TGTGCCAGCCACCCCAGCGGGGAACCGACCGGGGAGCTGTTTTTT. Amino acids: CASHPSGEPTGELFF. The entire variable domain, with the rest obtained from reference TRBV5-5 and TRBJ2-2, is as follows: DAGVTQSPTHLIKTRGQQVTLRCSPISGHKSVSWYQQVLGQGPQFIFQYYEKEERGRGNFPDRFSARQFPNYSSELNVNALLLGDSALYLCASHPSGEPTGELFFGEGSRLTVL.

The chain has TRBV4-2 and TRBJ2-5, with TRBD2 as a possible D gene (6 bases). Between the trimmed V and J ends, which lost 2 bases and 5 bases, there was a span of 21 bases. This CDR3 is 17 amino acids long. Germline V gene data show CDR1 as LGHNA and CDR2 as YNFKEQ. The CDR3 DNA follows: TGTGCCAGCAGCCAAATCGCGTTTGGGGGGAGTGGGGAGACCCAGTACTTC. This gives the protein CASSQIAFGGSGETQYF.

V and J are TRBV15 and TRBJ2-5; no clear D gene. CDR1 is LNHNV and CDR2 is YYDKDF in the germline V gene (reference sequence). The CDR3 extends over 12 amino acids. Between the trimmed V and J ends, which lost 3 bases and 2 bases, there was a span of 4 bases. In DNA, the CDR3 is TGTGCCACCAGCAGCCTACAAGAGACCCAGTACTTC. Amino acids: CATSSLQETQYF.

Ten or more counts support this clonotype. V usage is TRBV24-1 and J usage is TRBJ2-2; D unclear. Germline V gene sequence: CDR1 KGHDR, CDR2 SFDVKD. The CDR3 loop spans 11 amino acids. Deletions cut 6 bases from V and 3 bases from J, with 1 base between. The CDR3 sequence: CATSYTGELFF. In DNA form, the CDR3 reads TGTGCCACCAGTTACACCGGGGAGCTGTTTTTT.